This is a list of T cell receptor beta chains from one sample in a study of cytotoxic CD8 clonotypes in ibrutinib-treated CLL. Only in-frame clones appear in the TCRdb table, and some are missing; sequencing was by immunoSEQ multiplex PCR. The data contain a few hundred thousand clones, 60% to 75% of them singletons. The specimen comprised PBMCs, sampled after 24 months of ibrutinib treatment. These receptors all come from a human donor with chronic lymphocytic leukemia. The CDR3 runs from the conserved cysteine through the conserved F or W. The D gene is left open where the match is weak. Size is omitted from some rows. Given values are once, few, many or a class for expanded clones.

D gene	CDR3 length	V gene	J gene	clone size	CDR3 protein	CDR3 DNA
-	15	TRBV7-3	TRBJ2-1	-	CASSSTKTSYNEQFF	TGTGCCAGCAGCTCGACCAAAACGTCCTACAATGAGCAGTTCTTC
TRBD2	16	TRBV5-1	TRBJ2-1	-	CASSLGFSGREVEQFF	TGCGCCAGCAGCTTGGGTTTTAGCGGGAGGGAGGTTGAGCAGTTCTTC
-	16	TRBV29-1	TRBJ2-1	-	CSVEPDFGGRYNEQFF	TGCAGCGTTGAACCAGACTTTGGGGGGAGGTACAATGAGCAGTTCTTC
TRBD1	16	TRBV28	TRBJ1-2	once	CASSLGGTGANYGYTF	TGTGCCAGCAGTTTAGGGGGAACAGGGGCGAACTATGGCTACACCTTC
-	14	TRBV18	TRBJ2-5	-	CASSPGGSQETQYF	TGTGCCAGCTCACCTGGGGGAAGCCAAGAGACCCAGTACTTC
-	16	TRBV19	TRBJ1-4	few	CASSIDPGTINEKLFF	TGTGCCAGTAGTATAGATCCTGGGACGATTAATGAAAAACTGTTTTTT
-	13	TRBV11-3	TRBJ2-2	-	CASSLSNTGELFF	TGTGCCAGCAGCTTGAGTAACACCGGGGAGCTGTTTTTT
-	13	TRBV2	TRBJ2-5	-	CASSGSGQETQYF	TGTGCCAGCAGTGGATCAGGTCAAGAGACCCAGTACTTC
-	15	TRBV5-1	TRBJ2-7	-	CASSLESGPTYEQYF	TGCGCCAGCAGCTTGGAGTCGGGACCTACCTACGAGCAGTACTTC
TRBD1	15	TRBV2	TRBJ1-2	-	CASSRGQGSNYGYTF	TGTGCCAGCAGTCGAGGACAGGGATCGAACTATGGCTACACCTTC
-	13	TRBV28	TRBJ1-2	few	CASSRDRVYGYTF	TGTGCCAGCAGCAGGGATAGGGTCTATGGCTACACCTTC
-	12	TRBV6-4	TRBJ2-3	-	CASIRHTDTQYF	TGTGCCAGCATCCGCCACACAGATACGCAGTATTTT
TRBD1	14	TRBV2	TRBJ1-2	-	CASSVQGANYGYTF	TGTGCCAGCAGTGTCCAGGGGGCTAACTATGGCTACACCTTC
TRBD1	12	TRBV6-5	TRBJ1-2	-	CASSRDRDGYTF	TGTGCCAGCAGCCGGGACAGGGACGGCTACACCTTC
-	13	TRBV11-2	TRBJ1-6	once	CASSLDRGAPLHF	TGTGCCAGCAGCTTAGATCGGGGTGCACCCCTCCACTTT
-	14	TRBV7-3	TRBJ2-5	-	CASSLKGSGETQYF	TGTGCCAGCAGCTTAAAGGGGTCCGGGGAGACCCAGTACTTC
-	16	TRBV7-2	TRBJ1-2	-	CASSPSAPSQNYGYTF	TGTGCCAGCAGCCCGAGCGCGCCGAGCCAAAACTATGGCTACACCTTC
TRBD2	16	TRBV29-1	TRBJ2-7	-	CSVERASGLYSYEQYF	TGCAGCGTTGAAAGGGCTAGCGGACTATACTCCTACGAGCAGTACTTC
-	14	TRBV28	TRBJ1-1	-	CASSLGQMNTEAFF	TGTGCCAGCAGTTTAGGCCAGATGAACACTGAAGCTTTCTTT
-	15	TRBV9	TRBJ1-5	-	CASSAQQGRDQPQHF	TGTGCCAGCAGCGCCCAACAGGGTAGGGATCAGCCCCAGCATTTT
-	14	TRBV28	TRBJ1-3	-	CASSPGAAGNTIYF	TGTGCCAGCAGTCCGGGAGCGGCTGGAAACACCATATATTTT
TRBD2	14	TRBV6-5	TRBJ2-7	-	CASSLTSGNYEQYF	TGTGCCAGCAGTTTGACTAGCGGGAACTACGAGCAGTACTTC